Detailed here is one T cell receptor (beta chain). Trimming stripped 5 bases from V and 7 bases from J, with 12 bases between. CDR1 is MNHNY, CDR2 SVGAGI, per germline (reference sequence). This CDR3 is 14 amino acids long. The data were obtained in a study of T cell responses to AZD1222 COVID-19 vaccine. Profiled with immunoSEQ multiplex PCR; TCRdb holds only in-frame clones, not every one. The table shows about 150,000 clones, with approximately 90% occurring only once. Here the sequenced sample was peripheral blood, taken 28 days after the second AZD1222 dose. The origin of this receptor is an adult who received the AZD1222 COVID-19 vaccine. The rearrangement joins TRBV6-6 to TRBJ1-6; D not certain. CDR3 nucleotides: TGTGCCAGCAGTAGCACTTTGGACAATTCACCCCTCCACTTT. Protein sequence: CASSSTLDNSPLHF.